The 23 T cell receptor beta chains below all came from one sample that was sequenced in a study of shared T cell receptors in the human thymus. Libraries were prepared by immunoSEQ multiplex PCR; TCRdb keeps only in-frame clonotypes and omits some of them. Of about 380,000 clones in the sample, about 95% were seen once. Sequences were obtained from thymocytes. The receptors come from a human donor.

The J gene is TRBJ2-5, the V gene TRBV30; D is unclear. CDR1 and CDR2 from the germline V gene are GTSNPN and SVGIG (reference sequence). The CDR3 sequence is 10 residues long. The V and J ends lost 5 bases and 11 bases respectively, with 12 bases between them. The CDR3 protein is CAWGSTTQYF. Here the CDR3 DNA reads TGTGCCTGGGGAAGTACGACTCAGTACTTC. The full variable domain, its missing parts supplied by reference TRBV30 and TRBJ2-5, is SQTIHQWPATLVQPVGSPLSLECTVEGTSNPNLYWYRQAAGRGLQLLFYSVGIGQISSEVPQNLSASRPQDRQFILSSKKLLLSDSGFYLCAWGSTTQYFGPGTRLLVL.

The chain employs TRBV5-6 and TRBJ1-2; 11 bases align to TRBD1. V dropped 4 bases and J dropped 4; count of bases not matched to a gene: 18. Germline loops: CDR1 SGHDT, CDR2 YYEEEE. This CDR3 is built from 19 residues. This CDR3 reads CASSRPGRDRGTSGYGYTF. CDR3 nucleotides: TGTGCCAGCAGCCGACCTGGGCGGGACAGGGGGACTTCGGGCTATGGCTACACCTTC.

J is TRBJ1-2 and V is TRBV2; 7 bases map to TRBD1. Germline V gene sequence: CDR1 SNHLY, CDR2 FYNNEI. The CDR3 is 16 residues long. With V trimmed by 8 bases and J by 8 bases, 20 bases remained unmatched. The DNA of the CDR3 is TGTGCCAGCGCCAAAGCCTATGACAGGGTATCACGCGGCTACACCTTC. Encoded protein: CASAKAYDRVSRGYTF. The full variable domain, rest sourced from reference TRBV2 and TRBJ1-2, is EPEVTQTPSHQVTQMGQEVILRCVPISNHLYFYWYRQILGQKVEFLVSFYNNEISEKSEIFDDQFSVERPDGSNFTLKIRSTKLEDSAMYFCASAKAYDRVSRGYTFGSGTRLTVV.

The rearrangement joins TRBV7-2 to TRBJ2-3; 9 bases match TRBD2. Germline values: CDR1 SGHTA, CDR2 FQGNSA. CDR3 size: 15 residues. Unmatched junction bases numbered 5, after V lost 3 bases and J lost 4 bases. Here the CDR3 DNA reads TGTGCCAGCAGCTTTGGCGGGAGGGCATCAGATACGCAGTATTTT. Protein: CASSFGGRASDTQYF.

This chain links TRBV6-5 with TRBJ2-5, with 7 bases identical to TRBD2. From germline, CDR1 is MNHEY and CDR2 SVGAGI. Trimming at V came to 0 bases and at J to 4 bases, leaving 8 bases not matched to a gene. The CDR3 is made up of 16 amino acids. In DNA, the CDR3 is TGTGCCAGCAGTTACTCGATACAGCGGGAAGGAGAGACCCAGTACTTC. This codes for CASSYSIQREGETQYF.

This chain joins TRBV11-2 and TRBJ2-3, with TRBD2 matching 13 bases. This CDR3 contains 16 residues. CDR1 is SGHAT and CDR2 is FQNNGV in the germline V gene. V shed 0 bases, J shed 4 bases, and the junction held 1 base outside the gene matches. The CDR3 loop reads CASSLDGLAGADTQYF. CDR3 in DNA: TGTGCCAGCAGCTTAGACGGACTAGCGGGAGCAGATACGCAGTATTTT.

V usage is TRBV4-3 and J usage is TRBJ2-2, with 12 bases matching TRBD2. Unmatched junction bases numbered 6, after V lost 5 bases and J lost 5 bases. Germline V gene data show CDR1 as LGHNA and CDR2 as YSLEER. This CDR3 has 16 residues. DNA for the CDR3: TGCGCCAGCAGCAAACGGACTAGCGGGAAAACCGGGGAGCTGTTTTTT. Protein: CASSKRTSGKTGELFF.

The V and J genes are TRBV5-1 and TRBJ2-1; 8 positions match TRBD2. The CDR3 has 16 amino acids. CDR1 is SGHRS, CDR2 YFSETQ, per germline. V lost 4 bases to trimming and J lost 10 bases; unmatched junction nucleotides: 16. CDR3 loop: CASSRTLAAPPREQFF. The CDR3 bases are TGCGCCAGCAGCCGGACACTAGCGGCCCCCCCAAGGGAGCAGTTCTTC.

The chain combines TRBV5-6 with TRBJ1-3; D gene ambiguous. The CDR3 sequence is 18 residues long. V lost 2 bases, J lost 0 bases, and 18 bases lay in between. The germline V gene encodes CDR1 SGHDT and CDR2 YYEEEE. CDR3 DNA sequence: TGTGCCAGCAGCTTCGTCCCTGAGACGGTCCTCTCTGGAAACACCATATATTTT. This codes for CASSFVPETVLSGNTIYF. Looking up the rest from reference TRBV5-6 and TRBJ1-3 gives the full variable domain: DAGVTQSPTHLIKTRGQQVTLRCSPKSGHDTVSWYQQALGQGPQFIFQYYEEEERQRGNFPDRFSGHQFPNYSSELNVNALLLGDSALYLCASSFVPETVLSGNTIYFGEGSWLTVV.

The chain employs TRBV15 and TRBJ1-4; perhaps TRBD1 as D (6 bases). Between the trimmed V and J ends, which lost 0 bases and 6 bases, there was a span of 8 bases. CDR1 and CDR2 (germline): LNHNV, YYDKDF (reference sequence). The CDR3 extends over 14 amino acids. CDR3 amino acids: CATSRDGGDEKLFF. The CDR3 DNA reads as TGTGCCACCAGCAGAGATGGGGGCGATGAAAAACTGTTTTTT.

The chain uses TRBV27 and TRBJ2-7; D possibly corresponds to TRBD1 (5 bases). In germline, CDR1 is MNHEY, CDR2 SMNVEV (reference sequence). CDR3 length: 14 amino acids. With 2 bases removed from V and 3 bases from J, the gap between germline ends came to 11 bases. CDR3 sequence: CASSLGRVSYEQYF. The CDR3 DNA follows: TGTGCCAGCAGTTTAGGCAGGGTAAGCTACGAGCAGTACTTC.

The rearrangement uses TRBV25-1 and TRBJ2-5; D uncertain. This CDR3 region has 16 residues. Trimming took off 8 bases at V and 4 bases at J, with 23 bases between the two ends. Germline lookup yields CDR1 MGHDK and CDR2 SYGVNS. As DNA, the CDR3 is TGTGCCAGCCGCGAGGACCCGGGCCATAAAGGAGAGACCCAGTACTTC. This translates into CASREDPGHKGETQYF. The variable domain in full, completed from reference TRBV25-1 and TRBJ2-5, reads EADIYQTPRYLVIGTGKKITLECSQTMGHDKMYWYQQDPGMELHLIHYSYGVNSTEKGDLSSESTVSRIRTEHFPLTLESARPSHTSQYLCASREDPGHKGETQYFGPGTRLLVL.

This chain joins TRBV4-3 and TRBJ2-5; a possible D gene is TRBD2 (7 bases). V shed 4 bases and J shed 2 bases, with 26 bases lying between them. The CDR3 spans 19 residues. CDR1 and CDR2 from the germline V gene are LGHNA and YSLEER. The CDR3 nucleotides are TGCGCCAGCAGCCTCGGGGAGGGGGAGGCCCTACTTACTCAAGAGACCCAGTACTTC. Protein product: CASSLGEGEALLTQETQYF.

Here the CDR3 reads CASSFSAGPTEAFF. The CDR3 DNA is TGCGCCAGCAGCTTCAGTGCAGGCCCTACTGAAGCTTTCTTT. The rearrangement links TRBV5-1 to TRBJ1-1; D unresolved. V gave up 2 bases and J gave up 5 bases, with 13 bases separating them. The CDR3 runs 14 residues. Germline V gives CDR1 SGHRS, CDR2 YFSETQ.

The V call is TRBV28, the J call TRBJ1-2; a weak D match, TRBD1 (5 bases). The CDR3 extends over 16 amino acids. V lost 6 bases, J lost 0 bases, and 17 bases lay in between. Germline CDR1 MDHEN, CDR2 SYDVKM. The CDR3: CASRDPLGRTNYGYTF. CDR3 coding DNA: TGTGCCAGCAGAGATCCGCTGGGGCGCACTAACTATGGCTACACCTTC.

The rearrangement uses TRBV7-2 and TRBJ1-2; D remains unclear. V was shortened by 5 bases and J by 4 bases, with 8 bases between the two germline ends. The CDR3 is 12 amino acids. Germline V gene sequence: CDR1 SGHTA, CDR2 FQGNSA. CDR3 sequence (DNA): TGTGCCAGCAGCCTCGGGTGCTATGGCTACACCTTC. It is translated as CASSLGCYGYTF.

The chain has TRBV28 and TRBJ1-2; D remains ambiguous. The CDR3 is 12 amino acids. The germline V gene encodes CDR1 MDHEN and CDR2 SYDVKM. Trimming stripped 6 bases from V and 3 bases from J, with 8 bases between. CDR3 sequence: CASSPSHYGYTF. The CDR3 coding sequence is TGTGCCAGCAGCCCCAGCCACTATGGCTACACCTTC.

The J gene is TRBJ2-1, the V gene TRBV29-1; D is possibly TRBD2 (5 bases). This CDR3 has 15 residues. With 4 bases removed from V and 3 bases from J, the gap between germline ends came to 16 bases. Germline CDR1 SQVTM, CDR2 ANQGSEA. The CDR3 here is CSVARPAEYYNEQFF. The CDR3 DNA reads TGCAGCGTTGCTCGTCCAGCGGAATACTACAATGAGCAGTTCTTC.

The rearrangement joins TRBV6-5 to TRBJ1-1, with TRBD1 as a possible D gene (5 bases). Trimming left V 2 bases short and J 11 bases short, with 12 bases between. In germline, CDR1 is MNHEY, CDR2 SVGAGI. The CDR3 spans 12 residues. The CDR3 bases are TGTGCCAGCAGTTACGGGGGGTATGAGGCTTTCTTT. It translates to CASSYGGYEAFF.

This clone appeared once. The chain uses TRBV6-5 and TRBJ1-2; perhaps TRBD1 as D (5 bases). The CDR3 is made up of 15 amino acids. The germline V and J ends were trimmed by 3 bases and 6 bases, with 17 bases remaining between them. Germline loops: CDR1 MNHEY, CDR2 SVGAGI. CDR3 DNA sequence: TGTGCCAGCAGTTATAGGGACGGCTGGAGAAATGGCTACACCTTC. This codes for CASSYRDGWRNGYTF.

The CDR3 DNA reads TGTGCCAGCACGGAGACCGGGACGGAAGAGACCCAGTACTTC. As protein: CASTETGTEETQYF. The rearrangement joins TRBV27 to TRBJ2-5; D may correspond to TRBD1 or TRBD2 (5 bases each). The germline CDR1 and CDR2 sequences are MNHEY and SMNVEV (reference sequence). V lost 7 bases and J lost 3, with 15 bases in between. This CDR3 contains 14 residues.

The V and J genes are TRBV5-1 and TRBJ2-7; possible D gene TRBD1, 5 bases. Deletions cut 0 bases from V and 0 bases from J, with 13 bases between. The CDR3 contains 16 residues. Germline CDR1 reads SGHRS; CDR2 reads YFSETQ. The CDR3 DNA reads TGCGCCAGCAGCTTGGGGGGCGCCGGAAGCTCCTACGAGCAGTACTTC. Translated, it gives CASSLGGAGSSYEQYF.

V and J are TRBV6-1 and TRBJ2-2, with unresolved D. CDR1 and CDR2 (germline): MNHNS, SASEGT. This CDR3 spans 15 amino acids. V was trimmed by 1 base and J by 1 base, leaving 7 bases between them. CDR3 amino acids: CASSEVPRNTGELFF. The CDR3, as DNA: TGTGCCAGCAGTGAAGTGCCCAGGAACACCGGGGAGCTGTTTTTT.